This T cell receptor (beta chain) emerged from a study of cytomegalovirus exposure and HLA in healthy donors. Vbeta (60) and Jbeta (13) primers were used in the PCR. Produced via immunoSEQ multiplex PCR; TCRdb's table is partial and in-frame only. Of about 110,000 clones in the sample, 76% are singletons; the top ten hold 13%. This clone was found once. The V gene lost 5 bases and the J gene lost 5 bases, with 16 bases spanning the gap. Germline V CDR1 and CDR2: MDHEN, SYDVKM. The CDR3 runs to 16 residues. This clonotype originated in a young man in good health and CMV-seropositive. Sequencing used PBMCs. The rearrangement joins TRBV28 to TRBJ2-6, with D tentatively TRBD2 (5 bases). The CDR3 DNA is TGTGCCAGCAGTACGGGATGGCAGGACCGGGCCAACGTCCTGACTTTC. Protein product: CASSTGWQDRANVLTF.